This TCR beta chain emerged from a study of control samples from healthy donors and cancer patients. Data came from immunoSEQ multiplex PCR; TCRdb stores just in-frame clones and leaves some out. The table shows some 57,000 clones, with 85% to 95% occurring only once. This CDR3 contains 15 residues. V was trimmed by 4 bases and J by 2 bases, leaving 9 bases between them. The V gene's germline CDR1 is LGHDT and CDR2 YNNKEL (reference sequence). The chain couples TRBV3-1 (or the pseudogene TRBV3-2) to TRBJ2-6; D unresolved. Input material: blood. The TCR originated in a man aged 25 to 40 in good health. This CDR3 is CASSPTRTGANVLTF. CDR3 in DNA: TGTGCCAGCAGCCCTACCCGAACTGGGGCCAACGTCCTGACTTTC.